This T cell receptor (beta chain) was documented in a study of blood T cell repertoires in COVID-19. A single count supports this clone. Authors' methods: Amplification with reference gene primers provided the estimates of nucleated cell counts. Profiling relied on immunoSEQ multiplex PCR, and the TCRdb table lists in-frame clones only, not all of them. V, J and clone size were drawn from that table, and D and trimming were deduced from the DNA. The sample yields 200,000 to 250,000 clones, roughly 86% seen once. The germline V gene encodes CDR1 SGHTA and CDR2 FQGNSA. The CDR3 covers 14 residues. V lost 5 bases and J 7 bases, leaving 15 bases between the germline ends.

The chain recombines TRBV7-2 with TRBJ1-5; D ambiguous. The sample taken for sequencing was peripheral blood. The TCR originated in a woman aged 25 to 39 who had recovered from COVID-19. DNA for the CDR3: TGTGCCAGCAGCCCCTATGAGTCATACCAGCCCCAGCATTTT. Protein sequence: CASSPYESYQPQHF.